This entry lists 5 T cell receptor beta chains sequenced from one sample in a study of T cells in women clearing cervical HPV infection. TCRdb's copy holds only in-frame clones and misses some; the assay was immunoSEQ multiplex PCR. The sample spans fewer than 30,000 clones; the ten largest clones claim 6.6%. What was sequenced was blood buffy coat. These receptor sequences come from a woman between 18 and 70 years old with a cervical HPV16 infection that either progressed to CIN3+ or cleared (not recorded which).

Concerning this clone itself: The read ends 3 residues before the CDR3 terminus; that terminus is restored from the germline J gene. The V and J genes are TRBV7-9 and TRBJ2-7; D gene uncertain. The CDR3 runs 14 residues. V lost 4 bases to trimming and J lost 5 bases, with 15 bases between them. Germline loops: CDR1 SEHNR, CDR2 FQNEAQ (reference sequence). This chain's CDR3 is CASSSPTLRDEQYF. The covered CDR3 bases are TGTGCCAGCAGCTCCCCCACCCTCCGCGACGAG.

About this clone itself: The CDR3 is cut off 3 residues early in the read; its end comes from the germline J gene. The genes are TRBV7-9 and TRBJ1-1; the D gene is possibly TRBD1 (6 bases). This CDR3 contains 12 residues. Germline assignment: CDR1 SEHNR and CDR2 FQNEAQ (reference sequence). CDR3 DNA, as far as it was read: TGTGCCAGCAGCAGGGGGATAGGGGGA. Encoded protein: CASSRGIGG. The whole CDR3 is CASSRGIGGAFF. The complete variable domain, with remaining parts taken from reference TRBV7-9 and TRBJ1-1, reads DTGVSQNPRHKITKRGQNVTFRCDPISEHNRLYWYRQTLGQGPEFLTYFQNEAQLEKSRLLSDRFSAERPKGSFSTLEIQRTEQGDSAMYLCASSRGIGGAFFGQGTRLTVV.

About this clone: The read stops 3 residues short of the end of the CDR3; the missing end is completed from the germline J gene. The same CDR3 can be traced to other DNA sequences in this sample. V gene TRBV5-1 combines with J gene TRBJ2-1, with 10 positions matching TRBD2. The V gene's germline CDR1 is SGHRS and CDR2 YFSETQ. V lost 0 bases to trimming and J lost 2 bases; unmatched junction nucleotides: 2. This CDR3 has 16 residues. This CDR3 is CASSLALAGAYNEQFF. The part of the CDR3 DNA that was read is TGCGCCAGCAGCTTGGCCCTAGCGGGGGCCTACAATGAG.

Notes on this clone: The sequence runs out 3 residues before the end of the CDR3; the remainder is reconstructed from the germline J gene. This rearrangement joins TRBV7-9 to TRBJ2-2; no reliable D call. This CDR3 has 11 amino acids. From germline, CDR1 is SEHNR and CDR2 FQNEAQ (reference sequence). The CDR3 protein is CASSTGSPLFF. Incomplete CDR3 DNA: TGTGCCAGCAGCACTGGTTCACCG. Drawing the rest from reference TRBV7-9 and TRBJ2-2, the complete variable domain is DTGVSQNPRHKITKRGQNVTFRCDPISEHNRLYWYRQTLGQGPEFLTYFQNEAQLEKSRLLSDRFSAERPKGSFSTLEIQRTEQGDSAMYLCASSTGSPLFFGEGSRLTVL.

With regard to this clone: The missing CDR3 end, 3 residues past where the read stops, is filled in from the germline J gene. The chain employs TRBV10-1 and TRBJ2-1, with 14 bases fitting TRBD2. CDR3 length: 16 amino acids. V shed 4 bases, J shed 6 bases, and the junction held 5 bases outside the gene matches. The germline V gene has CDR1 WNHNN and CDR2 SYGVQD (reference sequence). CDR3 region: CASSGRGTSGSNEQFF. The sequenced CDR3 bases are TGCGCCAGCAGTGGGAGGGGGACTAGCGGGAGCAATGAG.